The next 18 T cell receptor beta chains were all read from a single sample in a study of cytomegalovirus exposure and HLA in healthy donors. Primers for the PCR totalled 60 Vbeta and 13 Jbeta. Assay: immunoSEQ multiplex PCR; the TCRdb copy retains only in-frame clones and omits some. Among about 98,000 clones listed, about four fifths were seen once. Material for sequencing was PBMCs. The receptors were gathered from a man younger than 35 in good health and CMV-seropositive.

This clone was counted between two and nine times. The V gene is TRBV19, the J gene TRBJ1-5, with TRBD1 matching 12 bases. Germline V gives CDR1 LNHDA, CDR2 SQIVND (reference sequence). The CDR3 runs 16 residues. V lost 4 bases to trimming and J lost 6 bases; unmatched junction nucleotides: 7. This chain's CDR3 is CASSRAGQGAFQPQHF. Here the CDR3 DNA reads TGTGCCAGTAGTAGGGCGGGACAGGGGGCCTTTCAGCCCCAGCATTTT.

The CDR3 sequence is CAWSVIRGLGEKLFF. DNA of the CDR3: TGTGCCTGGAGTGTAATTAGGGGGCTCGGCGAAAAACTGTTTTTT. This rearrangement joins TRBV30 to TRBJ1-4, with 7 bases aligning to TRBD1. CDR1 GTSNPN and CDR2 SVGIG come from the germline V gene (reference sequence). The CDR3 sequence is 15 residues long. J gave up 8 bases and V 0 bases, and 9 bases lay outside the gene matches.

The CDR3 bases are TGTGCCAGCAGCTTGGGCCCAGCGGCAACTAATGAAAAACTGTTTTTT. It encodes CASSLGPAATNEKLFF. The genes are TRBV5-4 and TRBJ1-4; D is ambiguous. The V end was cut by 0 bases, the J end by 0 bases, with 9 bases between. CDR1 and CDR2 (germline): SGHNT, YYREEE (reference sequence). The CDR3 sequence is 16 residues long. Using reference TRBV5-4 and TRBJ1-4 for the parts outside the CDR3, the full variable domain is ETGVTQSPTHLIKTRGQQVTLRCSSQSGHNTVSWYQQALGQGPQFIFQYYREEENGRGNFPPRFSGLQFPNYSSELNVNALELDDSALYLCASSLGPAATNEKLFFGSGTQLSVL.

The chain links TRBV30 to TRBJ1-4; 9 bases match TRBD1. This CDR3 spans 15 amino acids. Looked up from germline, CDR1 is GTSNPN and CDR2 is SVGIG (reference sequence). Germline trimming cut 2 bases from V and 8 bases from J; bases unmatched to any gene: 9. The CDR3 nucleotides read TGTGCCTGGAGTCCGATGGACAGGGGAGGCGAAAAACTGTTTTTT. Its translation: CAWSPMDRGGEKLFF.

This clone was seen a few times. The chain couples TRBV6-5 to TRBJ2-7, with TRBD2 as a possible D gene (6 bases). With 5 bases removed from V and 0 bases from J, the gap between germline ends came to 14 bases. CDR3 size: 15 residues. Germline CDR1 reads MNHEY; CDR2 reads SVGAGI. The CDR3 protein is CASSLRDSSSYEQYF. The CDR3 region has the DNA TGTGCCAGCAGTCTTCGGGACTCCAGCTCCTACGAGCAGTACTTC.

This clone was picked up a small number of times. This sequence joins TRBV7-9 and TRBJ2-1; D perhaps matches TRBD1 (6 bases). This CDR3 comprises 15 residues. Germline lookup yields CDR1 SEHNR and CDR2 FQNEAQ (reference sequence). The ends were cut back, 4 bases at V and 9 bases at J, with 19 bases in the middle. The CDR3 DNA follows: TGTGCCAGCAGCTCCACAGGGTCTTTTCACGGTGAGCAGTTCTTC. Residues: CASSSTGSFHGEQFF.

CDR3 in DNA: TGTGCCAGCAGTATCCAGGGCTCGGGTGAGCAGTACTTC. This translates into CASSIQGSGEQYF. This chain joins TRBV6-5 and TRBJ2-7, with D tentatively TRBD1 (5 bases). Germline-derived CDR1 and CDR2 are MNHEY and SVGAGI. Trimming cost V 5 bases and J 7 bases, with 15 bases left between them. The CDR3 contains 13 residues.

V and J are TRBV7-2 and TRBJ1-1; TRBD1 matches 10 bases. V lost 3 bases to trimming and J lost 11 bases; unmatched junction nucleotides: 6. CDR3 length equals 13 residues. From germline, CDR1 is SGHTA and CDR2 FQGNSA. Written as DNA, the CDR3 is TGTGCCAGCAGCTTCGGGGGACAGGGGATCGCTTTCTTT. Its translation is CASSFGGQGIAFF.

The rearrangement joins TRBV6-1 to TRBJ2-1, with a tentative D call TRBD2 (5 bases). The CDR3 is 13 residues long. Germline assignment: CDR1 MNHNS and CDR2 SASEGT. Trimming removed 3 bases from V and 9 bases from J, with 12 bases in between. CDR3 sequence: CASSEGRSGEQFF. The CDR3 DNA reads as TGTGCCAGCAGTGAGGGCAGGAGCGGTGAGCAGTTCTTC.

The rearrangement joins TRBV2 to TRBJ1-2, with D perhaps matching TRBD1 (6 bases). Germline CDR1 and CDR2: SNHLY and FYNNEI. V lost 6 bases to trimming and J lost 3 bases, with 8 bases between them. This CDR3 has 12 amino acids. In DNA, the CDR3 is TGTGCCAGCAGCCCAGGGGACTATGGCTACACCTTC. It yields the protein CASSPGDYGYTF.

The rearrangement joins TRBV9 to TRBJ1-2, with 8 bases that match TRBD1. Germline V gives CDR1 SGDLS, CDR2 YYNGEE. The CDR3 extends over 13 amino acids. Trimming took 3 bases from V and 9 from J; bases not matched to a gene: 7. Here the CDR3 DNA reads TGTGCCAGCAGCGGGACAGGGAATATCAGCTACACCTTC. Amino acid sequence: CASSGTGNISYTF.

The chain recombines TRBV6-5 with TRBJ2-7, with D perhaps TRBD2 (5 bases). The CDR3 totals 15 residues. V lost 6 bases, J lost 4 bases, and 19 bases lay in between. Germline V gives CDR1 MNHEY, CDR2 SVGAGI. The CDR3 sequence is CASSLHSGRVYEQYF. In DNA, the CDR3 is TGTGCCAGCAGCCTGCACAGCGGACGGGTTTACGAGCAGTACTTC.

On this clone itself: An end of the junction differs from the germline gene, which may be a read error. This chain joins TRBV5-1 and TRBJ1-5; D possibly corresponds to TRBD1 (6 bases). Germline CDR1 and CDR2: SGHRS and YFSETQ. The CDR3 is 14 amino acids. CDR3 nucleotides: TGCGCCAGCAGCTTGGGGGGGGGCGCCCAGCCTCAGCATTTT. Translating it yields CASSLGGGAQPQHF.

The genes are TRBV5-4 and TRBJ2-3; perhaps TRBD2 as D (5 bases). The CDR3 has 16 residues. Trimming took off 0 bases at V and 1 base at J, with 12 bases between the two ends. CDR1 and CDR2 (germline): SGHNT, YYREEE (reference sequence). The CDR3: CASSLVRAVGTDTQYF. In DNA, the CDR3 is TGTGCCAGCAGCTTGGTGCGGGCCGTGGGCACAGATACGCAGTATTTT.

This chain connects TRBV5-1 to TRBJ1-3; a possible D gene is TRBD1 (6 bases). CDR3 size: 16 residues. V lost 4 bases and J lost 0, with 14 bases in between. The germline gives CDR1 SGHRS, CDR2 YFSETQ. The DNA of the CDR3 is TGCGCCAGCAGCCCGGGACACCCAAGCTCTGGAAACACCATATATTTT. Translated: CASSPGHPSSGNTIYF.

This chain links TRBV19 with TRBJ1-5; tentatively, D is TRBD1 (6 bases). This CDR3 is 17 amino acids long. The V and J ends lost 8 bases and 9 bases respectively, with 29 bases between them. CDR1 is LNHDA, CDR2 SQIVND, per germline (reference sequence). CDR3 region: CASLSLRDITPGRPQHF. The CDR3 coding sequence is TGTGCCAGTCTGTCCCTCCGGGACATCACGCCTGGGCGGCCCCAGCATTTT.

V and J are TRBV5-1 and TRBJ2-1; 7 nucleotides line up with TRBD1. V was pared by 4 bases and J by 4 bases, with 11 bases of the junction left unmatched. The CDR3 sequence is 16 residues long. Germline CDR1 SGHRS, CDR2 YFSETQ. CDR3 loop: CASSLTGTEKYNEQFF. For the CDR3, the DNA is TGCGCCAGCAGCCTAACCGGGACAGAAAAATACAATGAGCAGTTCTTC. Combining the CDR3 with reference TRBV5-1 and TRBJ2-1 gives the whole variable domain KAGVTQTPRYLIKTRGQQVTLSCSPISGHRSVSWYQQTPGQGLQFLFEYFSETQRNKGNFPGRFSGRQFSNSRSEMNVSTLELGDSALYLCASSLTGTEKYNEQFFGPGTRLTVL.

The chain joins TRBV28 to TRBJ2-7, with 7 bases fitting TRBD2. Unmatched junction bases numbered 1, after V lost 3 bases and J lost 2 bases. Germline CDR1 reads MDHEN; CDR2 reads SYDVKM. CDR3 size: 13 residues. The CDR3 sequence is CASSFAGAYEQYF. As DNA, the CDR3 is TGTGCCAGCAGTTTCGCGGGGGCCTACGAGCAGTACTTC. The variable domain in full, with the rest retrieved from reference TRBV28 and TRBJ2-7, is DVKVTQSSRYLVKRTGEKVFLECVQDMDHENMFWYRQDPGLGLRLIYFSYDVKMKEKGDIPEGYSVSREKKERFSLILESASTNQTSMYLCASSFAGAYEQYFGPGTRLTVT.